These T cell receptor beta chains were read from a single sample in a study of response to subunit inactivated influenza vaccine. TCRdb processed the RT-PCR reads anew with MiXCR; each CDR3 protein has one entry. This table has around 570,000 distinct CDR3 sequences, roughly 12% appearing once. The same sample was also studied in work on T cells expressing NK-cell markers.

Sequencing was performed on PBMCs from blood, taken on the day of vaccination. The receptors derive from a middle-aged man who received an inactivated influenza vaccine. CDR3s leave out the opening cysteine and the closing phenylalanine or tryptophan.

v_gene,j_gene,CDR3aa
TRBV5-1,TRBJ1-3,ASSLEQFVAGNTIY
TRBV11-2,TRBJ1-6,ASSLVSENSPLH
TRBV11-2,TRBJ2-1,ASSREGLAGGPVRNEQF
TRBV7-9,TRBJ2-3,ASSLRGSGTQY
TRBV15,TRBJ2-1,ATSRDKGSYNEQF
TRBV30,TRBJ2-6,AWRLSGANVLT
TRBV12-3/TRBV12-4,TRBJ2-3,ASSSRGRSTDTQY
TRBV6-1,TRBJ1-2,ASSLLAGHYGYT
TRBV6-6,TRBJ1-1,ASRTQANTEAF
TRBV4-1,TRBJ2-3,ASSQDGTSGGTDTQY
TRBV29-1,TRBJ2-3,SVGSPGRTDTQY
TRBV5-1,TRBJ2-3,ASSLASDDTDTQY
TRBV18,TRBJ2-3,ASSPTRSLAGADTQY
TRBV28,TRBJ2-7,ASRAGQGASYEQY
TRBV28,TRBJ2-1,ASSLMGGGSYNEQF
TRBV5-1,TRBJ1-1,ASSAGDSTNTEAF
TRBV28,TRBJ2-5,ASSLLRTGRRETQY